This TCR beta chain appears in the sequencing data of a study of blood T cell repertoires in COVID-19 (TCRdb year 2020). Turning to the overall study: Collaborator samples came from the United States, Italy and Spain and covered acute and convalescent phases of COVID-19. The prospective study material was composed of cDNA or gDNA derived from T cells, B-cell-depleted T cells, or PBMCs. Deeply sampled blood TCRbeta repertoires from subjects exposed to, actively infected with, or recovered from COVID-19 were included in the dataset. The repertoires were made available in a free public database intended to serve as a resource for research on the immune response to SARS-CoV-2. Samples came from the ongoing ImmuneRACE study (first 160 participants) plus 1,254 subjects from 6 global collaborators. Sample metadata almost always included a de-identified subject ID, COVID-19 status, age in years and sex. Where HLA class I and class II types were available, the types were taken from metadata supplied by the sample provider, not from assay-based typing.

With respect to this clone: This receptor's antigen is unknown. No much larger clone exists at a distance of one base, and base qualities are not known.

The CDR3 sequence holds 14 residues, the cysteine and phenylalanine included. Only CDR3 DNA remains: 42 bases, in frame from the first base. After removal of 5 bases from V and 3 bases from J, the junction retains 4 bases not matched to a gene. The CDR1 and CDR2 encoded by the germline V gene are SGHVS and FQNEAQ. TCRbeta CDR3 regions were amplified from genomic DNA by means of the immunoSEQ Assay, a bias-controlled multiplex PCR. Regarding the original processing steps: Nucleated cell counts per sample were estimated from amplification of reference gene primers within the assay. To quantify the absolute abundance of each unique TCRbeta CDR3 rearrangement, sequence reads were collapsed and filtered. For each sample, productive Simpson clonality was calculated as the square root of Simpson's diversity index over productive rearrangements. TCRdb obtained this table from immuneACCESS and retained in-frame rearrangements with V and J assigned. These tables miss some clones; where compared with another copy, unresolved V genes account for less than half of the shortfall, and the remainder is unexplained. V and J calls and clone size are copied from that table; D and trimming were computed from the DNA. This sample has 130,000 or so clones in its table, and around 89% of those were observed once. Approximately 4.3% of the sample belongs to the ten largest clones.

The investigation overall reported the following: The quantity of clinical and demographic metadata differed by source and by participant and was supplied without curation.

In Seattle, one collaborating source enrolled patients while the infection was active and tracked those patients longitudinally over the course of disease. Whole blood was collected in K2EDTA tubes by collaborating institutions according to the institutions' own protocols. For TCRbeta analysis, collaborators shipped samples as frozen whole blood, isolated PBMCs, or DNA extracted from either of those sample types. Source material: peripheral blood. This clonotype was obtained from a man between 60 and 70 years old with COVID-19, enrolled during active disease. The chain couples TRBV7-8 to TRBJ1-1, with 9 middle bases fitting TRBD1. The DNA sequence is given as TGTGCCAGCAGCCCTCGGACAGGGGACACTGAAGCTTTCTTT. Its product reads: CASSPRTGDTEAFF. Extended through the reference TRBV7-8 and TRBJ1-1 proteins, this CDR3 yields the full variable domain: GAGVSQSPRYKVAKRGQDVALRCDPISGHVSLFWYQQALGQGPEFLTYFQNEAQLDKSGLPSDRFFAERPEGSVSTLKIQRTQQEDSAVYLCASSPRTGDTEAFFGQGTRLTVV.